The rows below give T cell receptor beta chains drawn from one sample of a study of glioma-infiltrating T cells after dendritic cell vaccination. Measured with immunoSEQ multiplex PCR; TCRdb has only the in-frame clones, and not every one. The sample lists tens of thousands of clones, roughly four fifths seen once, with around 2.2% in the top ten. Sample: blood, taken after dendritic cell vaccination. These receptors originate from a human donor with glioblastoma. Both conserved end residues are part of each CDR3. The order of the fields is V gene, clone size, J gene, D gene, CDR3 DNA, CDR3 protein. D genes are given only for firm matches. The size field is filled for only some rows; it gives once, few, many or a size class.

V: TRBV4-1
size: NA
J: TRBJ2-1
D: TRBD2
DNA: TGCGCCAGCAGCCGCAAGGGACTAGCGGCCGCCAATGAGCAGTTCTTC
CDR3: CASSRKGLAAANEQFF

V: TRBV2
size: NA
J: TRBJ2-3
D: NA
DNA: TGTGCCAGCAGTGAACGACAGACAGATACGCAGTATTTT
CDR3: CASSERQTDTQYF

V: TRBV27
size: NA
J: TRBJ1-1
D: NA
DNA: TGTGCCAGCAGTTTACCCCCCCGGCTAGCGGGTCCGTCCTCTGAAGCTTTCTTT
CDR3: CASSLPPRLAGPSSEAFF

V: TRBV6-1
size: NA
J: TRBJ1-2
D: TRBD1
DNA: TGTGCCAGCAGCCAGGGACAGGGAAACTATGGCTACACCTTC
CDR3: CASSQGQGNYGYTF

V: TRBV29-1
size: NA
J: TRBJ2-3
D: NA
DNA: TGCAGCGTCCCCCCCAGTACAGATACGCAGTATTTT
CDR3: CSVPPSTDTQYF

V: TRBV5-4
size: NA
J: TRBJ1-3
D: NA
DNA: TGTGCCAGCAGCTCAACAATGGACACCATATATTTT
CDR3: CASSSTMDTIYF

V: TRBV5-1
size: NA
J: TRBJ2-1
D: NA
DNA: TGCGCCAGCAGTTTTATACAGTACAATGAGCAGTTCTTC
CDR3: CASSFIQYNEQFF

V: TRBV6-4
size: few
J: TRBJ2-1
D: TRBD2
DNA: TGTGCCAGCAGGCCTAGCGGGGGGGCGGCCAATGAGCAGTTCTTC
CDR3: CASRPSGGAANEQFF

V: TRBV5-6
size: few
J: TRBJ1-3
D: TRBD1
DNA: TGTGCCAGCAGCTTGGCAGGGGGCAAGAACACCATATATTTT
CDR3: CASSLAGGKNTIYF

V: TRBV2
size: once
J: TRBJ1-5
D: NA
DNA: TGTGCCAGCTCGGACACGGGCAATCAGCCCCAGCATTTT
CDR3: CASSDTGNQPQHF

V: TRBV4-1
size: NA
J: TRBJ1-2
D: NA
DNA: TGCGCCAGCCCCCGGGACACCTTC
CDR3: CASPRDTF

V: TRBV7-9
size: NA
J: TRBJ1-6
D: NA
DNA: TGTGCCAGCAGCCTCGGACAGCCCAATTCACCCCTCCACTTT
CDR3: CASSLGQPNSPLHF

V: TRBV5-1
size: NA
J: TRBJ2-3
D: TRBD2
DNA: TGCGCCAGCAGCTGGGGAGCGGGGGTAAACACAGATACGCAGTATTTT
CDR3: CASSWGAGVNTDTQYF

V: TRBV5-1
size: NA
J: TRBJ1-6
D: NA
DNA: TGCGCCAGCAGCTTACCGGCAGGGAGGTTTTCACCCCTCCACTTT
CDR3: CASSLPAGRFSPLHF

V: TRBV7-9
size: NA
J: TRBJ1-1
D: NA
DNA: TGTGCCAGCAGTAGGCGGCAGCCCGTGACTGAAGCTTTCTTT
CDR3: CASSRRQPVTEAFF

V: TRBV5-1
size: once
J: TRBJ1-4
D: TRBD1
DNA: TGCGCCAGCAGCACTGACAGGGCCCCTAATGAAAAACTGTTTTTT
CDR3: CASSTDRAPNEKLFF

V: TRBV5-1
size: NA
J: TRBJ2-2
D: TRBD2
DNA: TGCGCCAGCAGCACCGGACTAGCGGGGGGCAACACCGGGGAGCTGTTTTTT
CDR3: CASSTGLAGGNTGELFF

V: TRBV19
size: NA
J: TRBJ1-5
D: TRBD1
DNA: TGTGCCAGTAGCCTAGGGACAGCTAGCAATCAGCCCCAGCATTTT
CDR3: CASSLGTASNQPQHF

V: TRBV5-1
size: NA
J: TRBJ2-1
D: NA
DNA: TGCGCCAGCAGCTTGCTGAGTCAGGGTCAGCACAATGAGCAGTTCTTC
CDR3: CASSLLSQGQHNEQFF

V: TRBV2
size: few
J: TRBJ2-6
D: NA
DNA: TGTGCCAGCACGGGGGAGTCACTCTCTGGGGCCAACGTCCTGACTTTC
CDR3: CASTGESLSGANVLTF

V: TRBV5-4
size: NA
J: TRBJ2-2
D: NA
DNA: TGTGCCAGCAGCAAGACCGGGGGGCAAGGCGGGGAGCTGTTTTTT
CDR3: CASSKTGGQGGELFF

V: TRBV5-1
size: NA
J: TRBJ2-3
D: NA
DNA: TGCGCCAGCAGCCTCCTAGGTGCAGATACGCAGTATTTT
CDR3: CASSLLGADTQYF

V: TRBV15
size: NA
J: TRBJ1-6
D: TRBD1
DNA: TGTGCCACCAGCAGAGATAAGGCAGGGGGTCGTTCACCCCTCCACTTT
CDR3: CATSRDKAGGRSPLHF

V: TRBV19
size: NA
J: TRBJ1-5
D: TRBD1
DNA: TGTGCCAGTAGTCCAAGGACAGGGGGCTTCAATCAGCCCCAGCATTTT
CDR3: CASSPRTGGFNQPQHF

V: TRBV18
size: NA
J: TRBJ2-3
D: NA
DNA: TGTGCCAGCTCACCTAATCCCGGGATGAGCACAGATACGCAGTATTTT
CDR3: CASSPNPGMSTDTQYF

V: TRBV19
size: NA
J: TRBJ2-5
D: TRBD1
DNA: TGTGCCAGTAGTCTCACAGGGGCTTCAGAGACCCAGTACTTC
CDR3: CASSLTGASETQYF

V: TRBV18
size: few
J: TRBJ2-3
D: TRBD2
DNA: TGTGCCAGCTCACCGAATAGCGGGAGTTACGATACGCAGTATTTT
CDR3: CASSPNSGSYDTQYF

V: TRBV4-2
size: NA
J: TRBJ2-1
D: TRBD2
DNA: TGTGCCAGCAGCCCCGGGACTAGCGGGTGGGGGGAGCAGTTCTTC
CDR3: CASSPGTSGWGEQFF

V: TRBV5-1
size: NA
J: TRBJ2-2
D: TRBD1
DNA: TGCGCCAGCAGCCTCCGGGACAGGGGGTTTGGAAACACCGGGGAGCTGTTTTTT
CDR3: CASSLRDRGFGNTGELFF

V: TRBV18
size: NA
J: TRBJ2-1
D: NA
DNA: TGTGCCAGCTCACTTCCGGCGCTAGCTGCCTACAATGAGCAGTTCTTC
CDR3: CASSLPALAAYNEQFF

V: TRBV6-5
size: NA
J: TRBJ1-6
D: TRBD1
DNA: TGTGCCAGTTATAACAGGGGATCACCCCTCCACTTT
CDR3: CASYNRGSPLHF

V: TRBV7-2
size: NA
J: TRBJ1-2
D: NA
DNA: TGTGCCAGCAGCTTAGATTTAGGGGGTTATGGCTACACCTTC
CDR3: CASSLDLGGYGYTF